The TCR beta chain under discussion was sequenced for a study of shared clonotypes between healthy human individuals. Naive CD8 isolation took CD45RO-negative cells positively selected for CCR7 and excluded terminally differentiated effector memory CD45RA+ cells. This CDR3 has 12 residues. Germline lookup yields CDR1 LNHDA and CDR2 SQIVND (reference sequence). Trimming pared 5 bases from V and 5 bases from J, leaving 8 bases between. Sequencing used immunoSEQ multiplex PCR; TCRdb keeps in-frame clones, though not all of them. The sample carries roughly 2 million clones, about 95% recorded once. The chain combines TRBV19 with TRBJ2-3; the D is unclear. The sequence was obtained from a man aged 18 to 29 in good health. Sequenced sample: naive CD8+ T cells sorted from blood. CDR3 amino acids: CASSFPGDTQYF. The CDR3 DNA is TGTGCCAGTAGTTTCCCTGGAGATACGCAGTATTTT. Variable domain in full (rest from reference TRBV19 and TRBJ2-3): DGGITQSPKYLFRKEGQNVTLSCEQNLNHDAMYWYRQDPGQGLRLIYYSQIVNDFQKGDIAEGYSVSREKKESFPLTVTSAQKNPTAFYLCASSFPGDTQYFGPGTRLTVL.